This T cell receptor (beta chain) was identified during a study of human T cells and chemical hapten exposure. This clonotype came up many times. Germline CDR1 is MDHEN and CDR2 is SYDVKM. CDR3 length: 15 amino acids. V dropped 3 bases and J dropped 2 bases, with 11 bases sitting between them. The time point denotes: patch test 2, 6 weeks after DPC sensitization. This sample's treatment: therapeutic diphenylcyclopropenone sensitization with weekly scalp DPC. TCRdb re-called the RACE reads through MiXCR, storing one row per CDR3 protein. The table has approximately 89,000 distinct CDR3 sequences, roughly a tenth seen once.

This clonotype was sampled from a woman aged 25 to 39 with alopecia areata. Some clones in this sample may be carry-over from other donors' samples. Source: whole blood, taken in connection with sensitization to the hapten diphenylcyclopropenone (DPC). The chain employs TRBV28 and TRBJ1-5; D perhaps matches TRBD1 (5 bases). This CDR3 is CASSFRDLGNQPQHF. The CDR3 bases are TGTGCCAGCAGTTTTAGGGACCTTGGCAATCAGCCCCAGCATTTT.